This is a list of T cell receptor beta chains from one sample in a study of cytomegalovirus exposure and HLA in healthy donors. TCRdb keeps only in-frame clones here, not all; method: immunoSEQ multiplex PCR. The profile shows under 200,000 clones, 70% to 90% of them singletons. Sequencing input: PBMCs. The receptors come from a woman aged 18-30 years in good health and CMV-seropositive. Each CDR3 is given with its conserved first and last residue. The D gene is left open where the match is weak. Clone size is shown for a subset of rows, as once, few, many or a class of expanded clone.

J: TRBJ2-5; V: TRBV28; size: -; D: -; DNA: TGTGCCAGCAGTTTAAGGTCAGGGTGGGAGACCCAGTACTTC; CDR3: CASSLRSGWETQYF
J: TRBJ2-5; V: TRBV7-3; size: few; D: TRBD2; DNA: TGTGCCAGCAGCGCCGGGACTAGGGGGGACCAAGAGACCCAGTACTTC; CDR3: CASSAGTRGDQETQYF
J: TRBJ2-2; V: TRBV7-2; size: -; D: TRBD1; DNA: TGTGCCAGCAGCTCCCGGCCGGGACAGGGATGGGCCGGGAAGCTGTTTTTT; CDR3: CASSSRPGQGWAGKLFF
J: TRBJ2-1; V: TRBV5-1; size: -; D: -; DNA: TGCGCCAGCAGCCTAACGACAGGTTCCTACAATGAGCAGTTCTTC; CDR3: CASSLTTGSYNEQFF
J: TRBJ2-1; V: TRBV2; size: -; D: TRBD2; DNA: TGTGCCAGCAGTGTTGGCGGGGGGGAGTACAATGAGCAGTTCTTC; CDR3: CASSVGGGEYNEQFF
J: TRBJ1-5; V: TRBV19; size: once; D: TRBD1; DNA: TGTGCCAGTAAATCCACCTGGGACAGGGGAGAGCAGCCCCAGCATTTT; CDR3: CASKSTWDRGEQPQHF
J: TRBJ1-5; V: TRBV10-2; size: -; D: -; DNA: TGCGCCAGCAGTTATCAGGGGAATCAGCCCCAGCATTTT; CDR3: CASSYQGNQPQHF
J: TRBJ1-5; V: TRBV7-8; size: -; D: -; DNA: TGTGCCAGCAGCCCGTTAACAGGCTACCGGGGGGGCGATCAGCCCCAGCATTTT; CDR3: CASSPLTGYRGGDQPQHF
J: TRBJ1-2; V: TRBV4-1; size: -; D: TRBD1; DNA: TGCGCCAGCAGCCATCCTGACAGGGCCTATGGCTACACCTTC; CDR3: CASSHPDRAYGYTF
J: TRBJ1-2; V: TRBV11-2; size: -; D: -; DNA: TGTGCCAGCAGCTCATCTGGGGGCCTCTATGGCTACACCTTC; CDR3: CASSSSGGLYGYTF
J: TRBJ1-1; V: TRBV2; size: few; D: TRBD1; DNA: TGTGCCACCTCCTTGACCCGGGACAGAGAAGCTTTCTTT; CDR3: CATSLTRDREAFF
J: TRBJ1-2; V: TRBV30; size: -; D: TRBD1; DNA: TGTGCCTGGAGTTTGATGACAGGGCCCCCGACCCTCTTC; CDR3: CAWSLMTGPPTLF
J: TRBJ2-2; V: TRBV29-1; size: -; D: TRBD1; DNA: TGCAGCGTGACAGGGGGTATAAGGAACACCGGGGAGCTGTTTTTT; CDR3: CSVTGGIRNTGELFF
J: TRBJ2-2; V: TRBV9; size: once; D: TRBD2; DNA: TGTGCCAGCAGCCTAGCGGGGAGGAACACCGGGGAGCTGTTTTTT; CDR3: CASSLAGRNTGELFF
J: TRBJ1-1; V: TRBV6-1; size: once; D: TRBD1; DNA: TGTGCCAGCAGTGAAGACCGGACAGGGAGTAAAGGTGAAGCTTTCTTT; CDR3: CASSEDRTGSKGEAFF
J: TRBJ2-1; V: TRBV7-2; size: -; D: -; DNA: TGTGCCAGCAGAGCTTCGGGAAATCCCTACAATGAGCAGTTCTTC; CDR3: CASRASGNPYNEQFF
J: TRBJ1-2; V: TRBV7-9; size: -; D: TRBD1; DNA: TGTGCCAGCAGCTCCGTGACAGGGAACTATGGCTACACCTTC; CDR3: CASSSVTGNYGYTF
J: TRBJ2-3; V: TRBV2; size: -; D: -; DNA: TGTGCCAGCACCTACCTGGGGCGTTCCTCTTTT; CDR3: CASTYLGRSSF
J: TRBJ1-4; V: TRBV6-5; size: -; D: -; DNA: TGTGCCAGCAGTTACGGCAGCTGGAGGACTAATGAAAAACTGTTTTTT; CDR3: CASSYGSWRTNEKLFF